This T cell receptor (beta chain) was captured in a study of T-cell reconstitution after alpha-beta-depleted transplantation in children. The germline CDR1 and CDR2 sequences are MDHEN and SYDVKM. V lost 1 base, J lost 4 bases, and 15 bases lay in between. The CDR3 runs 16 residues. Unique molecular identifiers were built into the TCRbeta library. TCRdb itself ran the PCR reads through MiXCR, one entry per CDR3 protein. Altogether about a million distinct CDR3 sequences are present, roughly 29% being singletons, with the ten largest covering approximately 30%. Study-level results: Counts and diversity of T cells one year after transplant came mostly from newly produced T cells.

This clonotype was seen only a few times. As yet, its antigen is unknown. The clonotype was recovered from a boy under two years old who had a stem cell transplant for SCID, so the T cells may come from the graft donor. Sequenced material: PBMCs, mostly from graft donor cells, taken 360 days after TCRalphabeta/CD19-depleted stem cell transplant. The rearrangement uses TRBV28 and TRBJ2-3, with D perhaps matching TRBD2 (5 bases). The CDR3 is CASSLSLLVEADTQYF. DNA for the CDR3: TGTGCCAGCAGTTTATCCCTACTAGTGGAAGCAGATACGCAGTATTTT.